Following are 10 T cell receptor beta chains from one sample sequenced in a study of T cell repertoires in cytomegalovirus infection. TCRdb independently ran MiXCR on the reads; one entry per CDR3 protein. The sample consists of around 180,000 distinct CDR3 sequences, roughly 20% of them appearing once. The sequencing sample was made of PBMCs. The receptors stem from a human donor in good health (CMV status not recorded). Some clones in this sample may be carry-over from other donors' samples.

V is TRBV25-1 and J is TRBJ2-1; TRBD2 aligns across 14 bases. Germline lookup yields CDR1 MGHDK and CDR2 SYGVNS. CDR3 length: 15 amino acids. Trimming cost V 6 bases and J 7 bases; bases outside gene matches: 5. CDR3 amino acids: CASSRLAGGGNEQFF. The CDR3 nucleotides read TGTGCCAGCAGCCGACTAGCGGGAGGGGGGAATGAGCAGTTCTTC.

This clonotype was recorded at least ten times. CDR3: CASSLTSGGHRGETQYF. Written as DNA, the CDR3 is TGTGCCAGCAGCTTGACTAGCGGGGGCCATCGTGGTGAGACCCAGTACTTC. The rearrangement joins TRBV7-6 to TRBJ2-5, with 12 bases fitting TRBD2. Germline assignment: CDR1 SGHVS and CDR2 FNYEAQ. V dropped 3 bases and J dropped 5; count of bases not matched to a gene: 10. The CDR3 contains 17 residues.

V usage is TRBV7-3 and J usage is TRBJ2-1, with TRBD2 matching 15 bases. This CDR3 has 17 amino acids. CDR1 and CDR2 from the germline V gene are SGHTA and FQGTGA. V shed 4 bases and J 7 bases; nucleotides not matched to a gene: 8. CDR3 DNA sequence: TGTGCCAGCAGCTCCGGACTAGCGGGAGGGCCTACTAATGAGCAGTTCTTC. Its translation is CASSSGLAGGPTNEQFF.

This sequence joins TRBV2 and TRBJ2-1; TRBD1 matches at 7 bases. This CDR3 comprises 15 residues. V lost 5 bases to trimming and J lost 2 bases; unmatched junction nucleotides: 6. From germline, CDR1 is SNHLY and CDR2 FYNNEI. The CDR3 DNA sequence: TGTGCCAGCAGTTTTGACAGGGTTGCCTACAATGAGCAGTTCTTC. This codes for CASSFDRVAYNEQFF.

The J gene is TRBJ1-3, the V gene TRBV19; D remains ambiguous. Looked up from germline, CDR1 is LNHDA and CDR2 is SQIVND (reference sequence). The CDR3 length is 17 residues. Trimming shortened V by 2 bases and J by 2 bases, and 16 bases separated the two germline ends. CDR3 in DNA: TGTGCCAGTAGTATAATGCGCCCGGGAAGAACTGGAAACACCATATATTTT. It is translated as CASSIMRPGRTGNTIYF.

The chain recombines TRBV12-3 or TRBV12-4 with TRBJ2-3; 8 bases are shared with TRBD1. Losses at the gene ends were 4 bases for V and 3 bases for J; bases not matched to a gene: 6. The CDR3 runs to 15 residues. The CDR3 sequence: CASSSTGGGTDTQYF. The DNA for the CDR3 is TGTGCCAGCAGTTCAACAGGGGGTGGGACAGATACGCAGTATTTT.

In its sample, this clonotype was seen a few times. The chain recombines TRBV11-2 with TRBJ2-5; a weak D match, TRBD1 (5 bases). Germline V gene lookup returns CDR1 SGHAT and CDR2 FQNNGV. V lost 5 bases and J lost 5, with 12 bases in between. This CDR3 contains 13 residues. This CDR3 reads CASSARQRETQYF. The CDR3 DNA reads TGTGCCAGCAGCGCCCGACAGAGGGAGACCCAGTACTTC.

Here the CDR3 DNA reads TGTGCCAGCAGCCTTGATTTAGTCCAAGAGACCCAGTACTTC. This sequence encodes CASSLDLVQETQYF. The J gene is TRBJ2-5, the V gene TRBV2; no definite D call. CDR1 is SNHLY and CDR2 is FYNNEI in the germline V gene. V was trimmed by 6 bases and J by 1 base, leaving 12 bases between them. The CDR3 is 14 amino acids.

This clonotype was counted many times. The chain joins TRBV19 to TRBJ1-6; TRBD1 is a possible D gene (5 bases). V was clipped by 4 bases and J by 3 bases, with 16 bases between them. CDR1 LNHDA and CDR2 SQIVND come from the germline V gene (reference sequence). The CDR3 runs to 17 residues. CDR3 nucleotides: TGTGCCAGTAGTACTCTCAGGGACTCCGGCTATAATTCACCCCTCCACTTT. This sequence encodes CASSTLRDSGYNSPLHF.

The sample holds a few counts of this clonotype. DNA of the CDR3: TGTGCCAGCAGCTTAGGACAGGGGGGCAACGGCTACGAGCAGTACTTC. The encoded protein is CASSLGQGGNGYEQYF. This chain links TRBV7-2 with TRBJ2-7; 9 nucleotides align to TRBD1. CDR3 length: 16 amino acids. V shed 1 base, J shed 3 bases, and the junction held 7 bases outside the gene matches. Germline CDR1 reads SGHTA; CDR2 reads FQGNSA.